These T cell receptor beta chains were read from a single sample in a study of blood T cells in healthy people across ages. TCRdb re-analysed the 5' RACE reads in MiXCR, keeping a single row per CDR3 protein. The sample consists of about 730,000 distinct CDR3 sequences, roughly two fifths of them appearing once. Input material: blood. The source of these receptors is a woman in her sixties or seventies in good health. The CDR3 runs from the conserved cysteine through the conserved F or W. A D gene is named only where the DNA matches it firmly. Size tells how often a clone was seen (once, few, many) or the class of an expanded clone, and some rows leave it out.

size	D	J	V	CDR3	DNA
.	.	TRBJ1-1	TRBV20-1	CSARDSETYGVAFF	TGCAGTGCTAGAGATTCAGAGACGTACGGTGTAGCTTTCTTT
.	TRBD1	TRBJ2-5	TRBV20-1	CSAGDLKGQETQYF	TGCAGTGCTGGAGATCTAAAGGGACAGGAGACCCAGTACTTC
many	TRBD2	TRBJ2-5	TRBV7-2	CASSLGLAGLETQYF	TGTGCCAGCAGCTTGGGACTAGCGGGATTGGAGACCCAGTACTTC
.	TRBD2	TRBJ2-3	TRBV4-3	CASSQDRTSGSAADTQYF	TGCGCCAGCAGCCAAGATAGGACTAGCGGGAGTGCGGCAGATACGCAGTATTTT
.	TRBD1	TRBJ2-3	TRBV6-5	CPNSYSGQYTGTQYF	TGTCCCAACAGTTACTCGGGACAGTACACAGGTACGCAGTATTTT
.	.	TRBJ2-5	TRBV12-3/TRBV12-4	CASSLRRAPREQYF	TGTGCCAGCAGTTTGAGGCGCGCCCCGAGGGAGCAGTACTTC
few	.	TRBJ1-2	TRBV29-1	CSVRASANYGYTF	TGCAGCGTTAGGGCCTCAGCTAACTATGGCTACACCTTC
.	.	TRBJ1-6	TRBV20-1	CSARVQAPTYNSPLHF	TGCAGTGCTAGAGTTCAAGCGCCCACCTATAATTCACCCCTCCACTTT
.	TRBD1	TRBJ1-4	TRBV29-1	CSAETGNEKLFF	TGCAGCGCTGAGACAGGGAATGAAAAACTGTTTTTT
.	.	TRBJ2-3	TRBV12-3/TRBV12-4	CASSLRGLGTDTQYF	TGTGCCAGCAGTTTGCGAGGATTGGGAACAGATACGCAGTATTTT
.	.	TRBJ2-1	TRBV20-1	CSARGIMNHNEQFF	TGCAGTGCTAGAGGGATAATGAATCACAATGAGCAGTTCTTC
many	.	TRBJ2-1	TRBV11-3	CASSLKSYYNEQFF	TGTGCCAGCAGCTTAAAGAGTTACTACAATGAGCAGTTCTTC